A selection of T cell receptor beta chains follows, all from one sample in a study of T-cell memory formation after mild COVID-19. Each CDR3 protein is one row after TCRdb ran MiXCR on the 5' RACE reads. The sample yields approximately 180,000 distinct CDR3 sequences, 16% seen once. The sequenced material came from PBMCs or a T cell subset sorted from them (not recorded which). The receptor set was obtained from an adult woman who had mild COVID-19 (a few samples of this study predate the infection). Cell type and time point are not known. CDR3s include the opening cysteine and the closing phenylalanine or tryptophan. The D gene is left open where the match is weak. Some rows mark clone size as missing; the rest say once, few, many or name a class of expanded clone.

TRBJ2-7 - few TRBV4-3 CASSPLADGYEQYF TGCGCCAGCAGCCCATTAGCGGATGGCTACGAGCAGTACTTC
TRBJ1-1 - - TRBV6-2/TRBV6-3 CASSYVGEAFF TGTGCCAGCAGTTACGTCGGTGAAGCTTTCTTT
TRBJ2-6 TRBD1 - TRBV27 CASSSQGAGANVLTF TGTGCCAGCAGTTCCCAGGGGGCTGGGGCCAACGTCCTGACTTTC
TRBJ2-1 - - TRBV4-3 CASSQGVSGLSGNEQFF TGCGCCAGCAGCCAAGGGGTAAGCGGACTAAGTGGGAATGAGCAGTTCTTC
TRBJ2-1 - few TRBV12-3/TRBV12-4 CASSFDSYNEQFF TGTGCCAGCAGTTTCGACAGCTACAATGAGCAGTTCTTC
TRBJ2-1 TRBD1 few TRBV7-9 CASSYGQGDYNEQFF TGTGCCAGCAGCTACGGACAGGGGGATTACAATGAGCAGTTCTTC
TRBJ2-3 - few TRBV6-5 CASSYGGRGSGSTDTQYF TGTGCCAGCAGTTACGGGGGCCGGGGTAGCGGTAGCACAGATACGCAGTATTTT
TRBJ2-7 TRBD2 - TRBV28 CASPGTSGSYEQYF TGTGCCAGTCCGGGGACTAGCGGATCCTACGAGCAGTACTTC
TRBJ2-1 TRBD2 - TRBV30 CAWSGTSGSMNEQFF TGTGCCTGGAGTGGGACTAGCGGGAGTATGAATGAGCAGTTCTTC
TRBJ2-1 TRBD2 - TRBV7-8 CASSWFYRLAGEPEQFF TGTGCCAGCAGCTGGTTTTATAGACTAGCGGGGGAACCAGAGCAGTTCTTC
TRBJ1-1 - - TRBV7-2 CASSRWGLNTEAFF TGTGCCAGCAGCAGGTGGGGGTTGAACACTGAAGCTTTCTTT
TRBJ2-1 TRBD1 - TRBV7-8 CASEVIGQVNNEQFF TGTGCCAGCGAGGTTATCGGACAGGTCAACAATGAGCAGTTCTTC
TRBJ2-1 - - TRBV3-1 CASLYPGPYNEQFF TGTGCCAGCTTATACCCTGGACCGTACAATGAGCAGTTCTTC
TRBJ1-1 - - TRBV2 CASSDWDFTEAFF TGTGCCAGCAGTGATTGGGACTTCACTGAAGCTTTCTTT
TRBJ1-1 TRBD1 - TRBV5-1 CASSAKDRALMNTEAFF TGCGCCAGCAGCGCGAAGGACAGGGCCTTAATGAACACTGAAGCTTTCTTT
TRBJ2-3 TRBD1 - TRBV7-8 CASSSRTGSEDTQYF TGTGCCAGCAGCTCCCGGACAGGGAGTGAAGATACGCAGTATTTT
TRBJ1-5 - - TRBV7-8 CASSLARVAGNQPQHF TGTGCCAGCAGCTTAGCGCGCGTTGCCGGCAATCAGCCCCAGCATTTT
TRBJ2-3 TRBD2 few TRBV2 CASSVAGVTDTQYF TGTGCCAGCAGTGTAGCGGGAGTAACAGATACGCAGTATTTT
TRBJ2-3 TRBD2 few TRBV4-2 CASSLGLAGEDTQYF TGTGCCAGCAGCCTGGGACTAGCGGGGGAAGATACGCAGTATTTT
TRBJ2-1 - few TRBV15 CATGDPGKNNEQFF TGTGCCACCGGAGACCCGGGGAAGAACAATGAGCAGTTCTTC
TRBJ2-1 - few TRBV20-1 CSARQVRLIGRNEQFF TGCAGTGCTAGGCAAGTACGACTAATCGGGCGCAATGAGCAGTTCTTC
TRBJ2-7 - few TRBV7-2 CASSFREAYEQYF TGTGCCAGCAGCTTCCGAGAAGCCTACGAGCAGTACTTC
TRBJ2-7 - - TRBV15 CATSRSRSYEQYF TGTGCCACCAGCAGGTCCCGCTCCTACGAGCAGTACTTC
TRBJ1-5 TRBD1 - TRBV12-3/TRBV12-4 CASSLAGQGNQPQHF TGTGCCAGCAGTTTAGCGGGACAGGGGAATCAGCCCCAGCATTTT
TRBJ2-1 TRBD2 few TRBV5-1 CASSLAGGNEHFF TGCGCCAGCAGCTTAGCGGGGGGGAATGAGCACTTCTTC
TRBJ2-1 TRBD1 few TRBV6-2/TRBV6-3 CASGDSNNEQFF TGTGCCAGTGGGGACAGTAACAATGAGCAGTTCTTC
TRBJ1-6 TRBD1 - TRBV9 CASSPSGQENSPLHF TGTGCCAGCAGCCCCTCGGGACAGGAGAATTCACCCCTCCACTTT
TRBJ2-5 - few TRBV30 CAWSSRDLETQYF TGTGCCTGGAGTAGTAGGGACCTCGAGACCCAGTACTTC
TRBJ2-7 TRBD2 - TRBV28 CASSPGLAGVEYF TGTGCCAGCAGTCCCGGACTAGCGGGAGTGGAGTACTTC
TRBJ2-5 TRBD2 - TRBV6-5 CASSYSITGREETQYF TGTGCCAGCAGTTACTCGATAACCGGGAGGGAAGAGACCCAGTACTTC
TRBJ1-2 - few TRBV3-1 CASSQASGGVGYGYTF TGTGCCAGCAGCCAAGCGTCTGGGGGGGTTGGATATGGCTACACCTTC
TRBJ2-7 - few TRBV5-5 CASSPRGSEQYF TGTGCCAGCAGTCCTAGGGGGTCCGAGCAGTACTTC
TRBJ2-1 - few TRBV20-1 CSSSVARNEQFF TGCAGCTCTTCGGTGGCGAGGAATGAGCAGTTCTTC
TRBJ1-2 - few TRBV5-6 CASSLTQYGYTF TGTGCCAGCAGCTTAACACAGTATGGCTACACCTTC
TRBJ1-3 - few TRBV20-1 CSAFTTRSENTIYF TGCAGTGCTTTTACAACCCGGAGTGAAAACACCATATATTTT
TRBJ2-5 - - TRBV20-1 CSAGDFQETQYF TGCAGTGCCGGGGACTTTCAAGAGACCCAGTACTTC
TRBJ2-3 TRBD2 - TRBV5-1 CASGKGRTSGRYADTQYF TGCGCCAGCGGAAAGGGACGGACTAGCGGGAGATATGCAGATACGCAGTATTTT
TRBJ2-2 - - TRBV3-1 CASSQGGAYSGELFF TGTGCCAGCAGCCAAGGGGGGGCCTACTCCGGGGAGCTGTTTTTT
TRBJ2-2 TRBD2 - TRBV24-1 CATSDSPSSGRTGELFF TGTGCCACCAGTGATTCCCCTTCTAGCGGGAGGACCGGGGAGCTGTTTTTT
TRBJ1-1 - - TRBV3-1 CASKSGARSEAFF TGTGCCAGCAAATCCGGGGCGCGTAGTGAAGCTTTCTTT
TRBJ2-3 TRBD2 - TRBV5-4 CASSERGNTPGTERGTDTQYF TGTGCCAGCAGCGAGCGGGGCAACACACCGGGGACGGAACGGGGCACAGATACGCAGTATTTT
TRBJ1-2 - - TRBV10-3 CATKSRQPYGYTF TGTGCCACAAAAAGTCGGCAGCCCTATGGCTACACCTTC
TRBJ2-1 - many TRBV7-3 CASSPGPGRGRPTGNEQFF TGTGCCAGCAGCCCAGGACCAGGAAGGGGACGTCCGACGGGGAATGAGCAGTTCTTC
TRBJ2-3 - many TRBV5-1 CASSLRDTQYF TGTGCCAGCAGCTTAAGGGATACGCAGTATTTT
TRBJ2-3 TRBD2 few TRBV7-9 CASSASGLAGLGF TGTGCCAGCAGCGCCTCGGGACTAGCGGGATTAGGTTTT
TRBJ2-1 - few TRBV24-1 CATSDGRVLRYNEQFF TGTGCCACCAGTGATGGCCGGGTCCTAAGATACAATGAGCAGTTCTTC
TRBJ1-2 - - TRBV5-1 CASSMGTPYGYTF TGCGCCAGCAGCATGGGGACACCCTATGGCTACACCTTC
TRBJ1-1 - few TRBV12-3/TRBV12-4 CASSLEWGNTEAFF TGTGCCAGCAGTTTAGAATGGGGGAACACTGAAGCTTTCTTT
TRBJ1-5 - - TRBV4-1 CASSPRQGRVDQPQHF TGCGCCAGCAGCCCCCGGCAGGGAAGGGTGGATCAGCCCCAGCATTTT
TRBJ2-5 TRBD2 few TRBV24-1 CATSDPSGGPRTQYF TGTGCCACCAGTGACCCTAGCGGGGGGCCGCGGACCCAGTACTTC
TRBJ2-7 TRBD2 - TRBV29-1 CSRDSSGSGYEQYF TGCAGCCGCGATTCTAGCGGGAGTGGCTACGAGCAGTACTTC
TRBJ2-7 - - TRBV24-1 CATGANAYEQYF TGTGCCACCGGCGCCAATGCCTACGAGCAGTACTTC
TRBJ2-5 - few TRBV4-2 CASSRGLYQETQYF TGTGCCAGCAGCCGCGGGCTTTACCAAGAGACCCAGTACTTC
TRBJ1-5 - - TRBV19 CASILNDRNQPQHF TGTGCCAGTATTCTAAATGACAGAAATCAGCCCCAGCATTTT
TRBJ2-5 - many TRBV10-3 CAISVGQQETQYF TGTGCCATCAGTGTAGGTCAGCAAGAGACCCAGTACTTC
TRBJ2-2 TRBD2 many TRBV12-3/TRBV12-4 CASSHRGDHTGELFF TGTGCCAGCAGCCATCGGGGGGACCACACCGGGGAGCTGTTTTTT
TRBJ2-3 - - TRBV7-2 CASSLVAGTLRADTQYF TGTGCCAGCAGCTTAGTGGCGGGGACCTTAAGGGCAGATACGCAGTATTTT
TRBJ2-2 TRBD1 - TRBV7-8 CASSPRQGRNTGELFF TGTGCCAGCAGCCCAAGACAGGGGAGGAACACCGGGGAGCTGTTTTTT
TRBJ1-5 TRBD1 - TRBV7-2 CASRATGMLNQPQHF TGTGCCAGCAGGGCGACAGGGATGCTCAATCAGCCCCAGCATTTT
TRBJ2-7 TRBD2 - TRBV25-1 CASSESLLASGRGYEQYF TGTGCCAGCAGTGAATCTTTATTGGCTAGCGGGAGGGGCTACGAGCAGTACTTC